This entry concerns a single TCR beta chain. Its antigen is undetermined. V dropped 8 bases and J dropped 6; count of bases not matched to a gene: 7. Germline lookup yields CDR1 SQVTM and CDR2 ANQGSEA. The CDR3 is 14 amino acids. The data were obtained in a study of cytomegalovirus exposure and HLA in healthy donors. General study findings and limits: The study put about 180 TCR beta chains on its list as cytomegalovirus-associated. With high specificity and sensitivity, the classifier reportedly diagnosed cytomegalovirus status.

The data were produced by immunoSEQ multiplex PCR, yet TCRdb's version contains in-frame clones alone and is incomplete. This sample yields approximately 97,000 clones, of which less than 95% are seen a single time; roughly 0.9% belongs to the top ten. The TCR comes from a woman aged 18-29 years in good health and CMV-seronegative. Sequenced input: PBMCs. The V call is TRBV29-1, the J call TRBJ2-1; TRBD2 matches at 13 bases. The CDR3 spells CSIRTSGSRNEQFF. CDR3 DNA sequence: TGCAGCATCCGGACTAGCGGGAGTCGCAATGAGCAGTTCTTC.